These 16 T cell receptor beta chains came from one sample sequenced in a study of OX40 agonist ivuxolimab in advanced cancers. Profiling relied on immunoSEQ multiplex PCR, and the TCRdb table lists in-frame clones only, not all of them. This table has 45,000 or so clones, 89% appearing once. Sequencing was performed on CD4+ or CD8+ T cells sorted from blood, taken in a trial of the OX40 agonist ivuxolimab. These receptors were collected from an adult with an advanced solid tumor such as melanoma, head and neck, liver or kidney cancer.

V gene TRBV2 combines with J gene TRBJ2-7, with 10 bases fitting TRBD2. This CDR3 spans 13 amino acids. V was clipped by 6 bases and J by 9 bases; unmatched bases: 8. The germline CDR1 and CDR2 sequences are SNHLY and FYNNEI. The CDR3 sequence is CASRERGGPGQYF. For the CDR3, the DNA is TGTGCCAGCAGAGAGCGGGGGGGCCCGGGGCAGTACTTC.

The V call is TRBV12-5, the J call TRBJ2-7; D gene uncertain. The germline gives CDR1 LGHNT, CDR2 FRNRAP. This CDR3 is built from 12 residues. The V end lost 5 bases, the J end lost 0 bases, and 5 bases lay between the germline ends. The CDR3 sequence: CASGQSSYEQYF. The CDR3 region has the DNA TGTGCTAGTGGTCAAAGCTCCTACGAGCAGTACTTC.

The rearrangement uses TRBV5-6 and TRBJ1-1; TRBD1 aligns across 9 bases. V trimming: 5 bases; J trimming: 6 bases; junction bases outside the gene matches: 5. This CDR3 is 13 amino acids long. Germline assignment: CDR1 SGHDT and CDR2 YYEEEE. Written as DNA, the CDR3 is TGTGCCAGCAGTTACAGGGGGCGGCCTGAAGCTTTCTTT. Translating it yields CASSYRGRPEAFF.

With regard to this clone: Sequence at one end of the junction differs from germline and may be a read error. The chain recombines TRBV29-1 with TRBJ1-5; tentatively, D is TRBD1 (5 bases). Germline V gene sequence: CDR1 SQVTM, CDR2 ANQGSEA. CDR3 length: 11 residues. This CDR3 is CSPQGGSAPAF. The CDR3 DNA follows: TGCAGCCCCCAGGGTGGATCAGCCCCAGCATTT.

In this sample, this clone turned up a few times. The V and J genes are TRBV7-9 and TRBJ1-1, with D tentatively TRBD1 (5 bases). Per germline, CDR1 SEHNR and CDR2 FQNEAQ (reference sequence). V lost 8 bases and J 1 base, leaving 11 bases between the germline ends. This CDR3 region has 13 residues. CDR3 DNA: TGTGCCAGCGAAGGAGGGGCGAACACTGAAGCTTTCTTT. As protein: CASEGGANTEAFF.

Here the CDR3 reads CATSTRWGQHEQFF. DNA of the CDR3: TGTGCCACCAGCACCAGATGGGGGCAGCATGAGCAGTTCTTC. V is TRBV15 and J is TRBJ2-1, with a weak D call TRBD1 (6 bases). Between the trimmed V and J ends, which lost 4 bases and 8 bases, there was a span of 15 bases. Germline loops: CDR1 LNHNV, CDR2 YYDKDF (reference sequence). The CDR3 length is 14 residues.

V and J are TRBV7-9 and TRBJ2-2; no clear D gene. CDR3 length equals 14 residues. V lost 5 bases to trimming and J lost 5 bases, with 12 bases between them. CDR1 is SEHNR, CDR2 FQNEAQ, per germline (reference sequence). The CDR3 is CASSPRVWTGELFF. The DNA of the CDR3 is TGTGCCAGCAGCCCCCGTGTGTGGACCGGGGAGCTGTTTTTT.

This clone appeared a single time. V and J are TRBV7-2 and TRBJ2-1, with no clear D. The CDR3 runs 14 residues. The V gene lost 2 bases and the J gene lost 0 bases, with 5 bases spanning the gap. Germline V gene data show CDR1 as SGHTA and CDR2 as FQGNSA. This chain's CDR3 is CASSLPSSYNEQFF. The CDR3, as DNA: TGTGCCAGCAGCTTACCCAGCTCCTACAATGAGCAGTTCTTC.

The chain links TRBV11-2 to TRBJ2-1, with 9 bases that match TRBD1. The CDR3 has 17 amino acids. V was clipped by 0 bases and J by 2 bases; unmatched bases: 5. Germline values: CDR1 SGHAT, CDR2 FQNNGV. The CDR3 loop reads CASSLDLDRGPYNEQFF. The CDR3 DNA reads as TGTGCCAGCAGCTTAGATCTGGACAGGGGTCCCTACAATGAGCAGTTCTTC. The full variable domain, with the rest looked up from reference TRBV11-2 and TRBJ2-1, is EAGVAQSPRYKIIEKRQSVAFWCNPISGHATLYWYQQILGQGPKLLIQFQNNGVVDDSQLPKDRFSAERLKGVDSTLKIQPAKLEDSAVYLCASSLDLDRGPYNEQFFGPGTRLTVL.

The chain combines TRBV7-2 with TRBJ1-1; TRBD1 matches 8 bases. The CDR3 totals 15 residues. With V trimmed by 5 bases and J by 1 base, 6 bases remained unmatched. The germline V gene has CDR1 SGHTA and CDR2 FQGNSA. The CDR3 sequence is CASSHPGGSNTEAFF. The CDR3 DNA reads as TGTGCCAGCAGCCATCCAGGGGGCTCGAACACTGAAGCTTTCTTT.

The chain links TRBV27 to TRBJ1-6, with a weak D call TRBD1 (5 bases). The CDR3 contains 13 residues. The ends were cut back, 2 bases at V and 13 bases at J, with 12 bases in the middle. Per the germline V gene, CDR1 is MNHEY and CDR2 is SMNVEV (reference sequence). CDR3 sequence: CASSLIGEEPLHF. CDR3 sequence (DNA): TGTGCCAGCAGTTTAATAGGGGAGGAGCCCCTCCACTTT.

The chain combines TRBV2 with TRBJ2-1; D is perhaps TRBD2 (6 bases). CDR1 SNHLY and CDR2 FYNNEI come from the germline V gene. The CDR3 is made up of 14 amino acids. V was clipped by 4 bases and J by 2 bases, with 9 bases between them. CDR3 amino acids: CASSVGGTYNEQFF. CDR3 coding DNA: TGTGCCAGCAGTGTGGGGGGAACCTACAATGAGCAGTTCTTC.

The chain uses TRBV6-1 and TRBJ1-1; 7 nucleotides match TRBD1. Per germline, CDR1 MNHNS and CDR2 SASEGT. V lost 6 bases, J lost 4 bases, and 5 bases stayed unmatched. The CDR3 consists of 13 residues. CDR3 amino acids: CASRLSGGTEAFF. CDR3 coding DNA: TGTGCCAGCAGGTTATCAGGGGGCACTGAAGCTTTCTTT.

The J gene is TRBJ2-3, the V gene TRBV4-2, with 8 bases identical to TRBD2. Germline V gives CDR1 LGHNA, CDR2 YNFKEQ. With 2 bases clipped from V and 5 bases from J, the junction kept 9 bases outside the gene matches. CDR3 size: 16 residues. This CDR3 reads CASSQLAGKEGDTQYF. As DNA, the CDR3 is TGTGCCAGCAGCCAATTAGCGGGAAAAGAAGGAGATACGCAGTATTTT.

The rearrangement uses TRBV4-1 and TRBJ1-4; TRBD1 aligns across 7 bases. Trimming took 6 bases from V and 5 from J; bases not matched to a gene: 6. The CDR3 extends over 14 amino acids. CDR1 and CDR2 from the germline V gene are MGHRA and YSYEKL. The CDR3 DNA sequence: TGCGCCAGCAGACCCGGGACAGCGAATGAAAAACTGTTTTTT. Residues: CASRPGTANEKLFF.

The V call is TRBV7-9, the J call TRBJ1-6, with D perhaps TRBD1 (6 bases). CDR1 is SEHNR and CDR2 is FQNEAQ in the germline V gene (reference sequence). Trimming cost V 9 bases and J 4 bases, with 7 bases left between them. This CDR3 contains 12 residues. This chain's CDR3 is CASTGYNSPLHF. In nucleotides, the CDR3 is TGTGCCAGTACAGGGTATAATTCACCCCTCCACTTT.